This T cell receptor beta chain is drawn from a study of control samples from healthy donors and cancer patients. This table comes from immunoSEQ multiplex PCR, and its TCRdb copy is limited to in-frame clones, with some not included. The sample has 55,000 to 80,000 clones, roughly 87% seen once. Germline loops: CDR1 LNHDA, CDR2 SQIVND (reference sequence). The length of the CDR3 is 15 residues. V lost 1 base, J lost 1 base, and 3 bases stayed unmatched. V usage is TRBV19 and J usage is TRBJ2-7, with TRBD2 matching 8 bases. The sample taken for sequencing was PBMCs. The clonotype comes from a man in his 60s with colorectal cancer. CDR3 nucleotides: TGTGCCAGTAGTATAGGCGGGACTAGTTCCTACGAGCAGTACTTC. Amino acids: CASSIGGTSSYEQYF.